This T cell receptor beta chain is from a study of graft-versus-host responses after intestinal transplantation. As to this clone: What it binds is not known.

Sequencing used immunoSEQ multiplex PCR; TCRdb keeps in-frame clones, though not all of them. The top ten hold around 8% of the sample, which has roughly 80,000 clones, roughly 84% seen once. V was pared by 7 bases and J by 4 bases, with 5 bases of the junction left unmatched. Germline V gene lookup returns CDR1 SNHLY and CDR2 FYNNEI. This CDR3 has 14 amino acids. The source was unstimulated CD8+ T cells sorted from spleen or lymph node cells, collected before transplant. V usage is TRBV2 and J usage is TRBJ1-4; 8 nucleotides align to TRBD1. The TCR sequence derives from a human donor who was the organ donor for an intestinal transplant. DNA of the CDR3: TGTGCCAGCACCCTCGACAGGGGTAATGAAAAACTGTTTTTT. This codes for CASTLDRGNEKLFF.